The 15 T cell receptor beta chains given below trace back to one sample, sequenced in a study of cytomegalovirus exposure and HLA in healthy donors. It was with 60 Vbeta and 13 Jbeta primers that the PCR ran. TCRdb keeps only in-frame clones here, not all; method: immunoSEQ multiplex PCR. The sample contains some 90,000 clones, around 74% of which appear only once. The source material was PBMCs. These receptors were taken from a boy aged 10-17 years in good health and CMV-seronegative.

The V gene is TRBV5-4, the J gene TRBJ1-2, with 12 bases matching TRBD1. Unmatched junction bases numbered 10, after V lost 4 bases and J lost 6 bases. Germline-derived CDR1 and CDR2 are SGHNT and YYREEE (reference sequence). The CDR3 spans 16 residues. The CDR3 loop reads CASSRGQGAQRNGYTF. The CDR3 DNA reads as TGTGCCAGCAGCCGGGGACAGGGGGCGCAAAGGAATGGCTACACCTTC.

The chain carries TRBV28 and TRBJ2-1; TRBD2 agrees at 7 bases. The CDR3 runs 17 residues. The V and J ends lost 7 bases and 6 bases, in that order; junction bases with no gene match: 18. CDR1 MDHEN and CDR2 SYDVKM come from the germline V gene. The CDR3 is CASTPIRTGSGANEQFF. For the CDR3, the DNA is TGTGCCAGCACCCCTATTCGTACGGGAAGCGGGGCCAATGAGCAGTTCTTC.

The chain combines TRBV4-3 with TRBJ2-1; D uncertain. Germline lookup yields CDR1 LGHNA and CDR2 YSLEER. V lost 0 bases and J lost 0, with 9 bases in between. The CDR3 sequence is 16 residues long. In nucleotides, the CDR3 is TGCGCCAGCAGCCAAGATAACACTAACTCCTACAATGAGCAGTTCTTC. Translation gives CASSQDNTNSYNEQFF.

This sequence joins TRBV28 and TRBJ1-1; a possible D gene is TRBD1 (6 bases). This CDR3 is built from 12 residues. In germline, CDR1 is MDHEN, CDR2 SYDVKM. Trimming pared 6 bases from V and 3 bases from J, leaving 8 bases between. This chain's CDR3 is CASRGAYTEAFF. The DNA for the CDR3 is TGTGCCAGCAGGGGGGCTTACACTGAAGCTTTCTTT. The whole variable domain, filled in from reference TRBV28 and TRBJ1-1, reads DVKVTQSSRYLVKRTGEKVFLECVQDMDHENMFWYRQDPGLGLRLIYFSYDVKMKEKGDIPEGYSVSREKKERFSLILESASTNQTSMYLCASRGAYTEAFFGQGTRLTVV.

The chain combines TRBV28 with TRBJ1-5; D perhaps matches TRBD1 (6 bases). Germline loops: CDR1 MDHEN, CDR2 SYDVKM. Trimming left V 6 bases short and J 3 bases short, with 15 bases between. The CDR3 covers 15 residues. The CDR3 loop is CASSRPQGLNQPQHF. The CDR3 DNA reads TGTGCCAGCAGCAGACCACAGGGTCTCAATCAGCCCCAGCATTTT.

The rearrangement joins TRBV5-4 to TRBJ2-2, with 9 positions matching TRBD2. This CDR3 has 18 amino acids. V lost 4 bases to trimming and J lost 6 bases; unmatched junction nucleotides: 16. Germline-derived CDR1 and CDR2 are SGHNT and YYREEE (reference sequence). CDR3 DNA: TGTGCCAGCAGCGGGGGGGGAAGCGAGCGGGAGGACCCCGGGGAGCTGTTTTTT. Translated: CASSGGGSEREDPGELFF.

The chain employs TRBV5-4 and TRBJ2-5; 11 nucleotides align to TRBD1. The CDR3 is 15 residues long. V dropped 0 bases and J dropped 2; count of bases not matched to a gene: 0. Germline-derived CDR1 and CDR2 are SGHNT and YYREEE (reference sequence). The CDR3 here is CASSLGDRGQETQYF. For the CDR3, the DNA is TGTGCCAGCAGCTTGGGGGACAGGGGGCAAGAGACCCAGTACTTC.

This chain links TRBV4-2 with TRBJ2-2; no firm D call. The V end lost 0 bases, the J end lost 0 bases, and 14 bases lay between the germline ends. CDR3 length: 18 residues. The germline V gene encodes CDR1 LGHNA and CDR2 YNFKEQ. The DNA of the CDR3 is TGTGCCAGCAGCCAAGACCGGTGGTCCCGAGCGAACACCGGGGAGCTGTTTTTT. The encoded protein is CASSQDRWSRANTGELFF.

The rearrangement joins TRBV15 to TRBJ1-2; 7 nucleotides align to TRBD1. CDR3 length: 14 residues. Trimming at V came to 1 base and at J to 5 bases, leaving 4 bases not matched to a gene. Germline-derived CDR1 and CDR2 are LNHNV and YYDKDF (reference sequence). The CDR3 loop reads CATSRGQGVYGYTF. Here the CDR3 DNA reads TGTGCCACCAGCAGAGGACAGGGAGTTTATGGCTACACCTTC.

The chain uses TRBV20-1 and TRBJ1-2, with a possible D match to TRBD1 (5 bases). The V and J ends lost 7 bases and 6 bases respectively, with 12 bases between them. CDR3 length equals 11 residues. The germline gives CDR1 DFQATT, CDR2 SNEGSKA (reference sequence). The CDR3: CSVQGLDGYTF. The CDR3 DNA is TGCAGTGTGCAGGGCTTGGATGGCTACACCTTC.

This clone occurred once. The V gene is TRBV5-4, the J gene TRBJ2-6, with D unclear. Trimming pared 0 bases from V and 0 bases from J, leaving 4 bases between. Germline V CDR1 and CDR2: SGHNT, YYREEE (reference sequence). The CDR3 length is 15 residues. The CDR3 bases are TGTGCCAGCAGCTTGGGCAGCTCTGGGGCCAACGTCCTGACTTTC. Residues: CASSLGSSGANVLTF.

There are a few counts of this clone. The V call is TRBV9, the J call TRBJ2-1, with 11 bases matching TRBD2. CDR3 size: 16 residues. Germline CDR1 is SGDLS and CDR2 is YYNGEE. Trimming cost V 4 bases and J 8 bases; bases outside gene matches: 11. The CDR3 sequence is CASSILTSGIGDEQFF. CDR3 sequence (DNA): TGTGCCAGCAGCATCCTGACTAGCGGGATAGGCGATGAGCAGTTCTTC.

This clone showed up just once. J is TRBJ1-1 and V is TRBV14; the D is unclear. Germline-derived CDR1 and CDR2 are SGHDN and FVKESK. CDR3 length equals 17 residues. Deletions cut 4 bases from V and 6 bases from J, with 24 bases between. CDR3 coding DNA: TGTGCCAGCAGCCCCATGACCCGGACTGGACCCAGCGCTGAAGCTTTCTTT. It codes for CASSPMTRTGPSAEAFF.

A few counts support this clone. J is TRBJ2-1 and V is TRBV5-1; TRBD2 might be the D (5 bases). Germline CDR1 reads SGHRS; CDR2 reads YFSETQ. This CDR3 is built from 13 residues. V was pared by 7 bases and J by 6 bases, with 14 bases between. CDR3 DNA sequence: TGCGCCAGCGTGGAGGAAGGTTTCAATGAGCAGTTCTTC. This encodes CASVEEGFNEQFF.

For this clone: The sample has other DNA sequences that encode this CDR3 too. The rearrangement links TRBV6-4 to TRBJ2-3; 8 bases fit TRBD2. CDR3 length equals 14 residues. Unmatched junction bases numbered 2, after V lost 5 bases and J lost 1 base. Germline lookup yields CDR1 MRHNA and CDR2 SNTAGT. CDR3 region: CASSQAGGTDTQYF. The CDR3 bases are TGTGCCAGCAGTCAAGCGGGGGGCACAGATACGCAGTATTTT.